This is a list of T cell receptor beta chains from one sample in a study of blood T cell repertoires in COVID-19. Profiling relied on immunoSEQ multiplex PCR, and the TCRdb table lists in-frame clones only, not all of them. The table lists about 200,000 clones, around 86% of them singletons, with around 3.1% in the top ten. The specimen sequenced was peripheral blood. These TCRs come from a man in his 60s with acute or convalescent COVID-19. Both conserved end residues are part of each CDR3. A D gene is named only where the DNA matches it firmly. Clone sizes are given selectively: once, few, many, or a class where the clone is expanded.

D gene: .
clone size: .
J gene: TRBJ1-2
V gene: TRBV15
CDR3 DNA: TGTGCCACCAGCAACCTTCAGTCTGGGGGGGCCTATGGCTACACCTTC
CDR3 protein: CATSNLQSGGAYGYTF

D gene: .
clone size: .
J gene: TRBJ2-5
V gene: TRBV6-5
CDR3 DNA: TGTGCCAGCAGTTACGGGGGCCCCCCCCAAGAGACCCAGTACTTC
CDR3 protein: CASSYGGPPQETQYF

D gene: TRBD1
clone size: few
J gene: TRBJ1-4
V gene: TRBV10-2
CDR3 DNA: TGCGCCAGCAGTGGCTCAGGGGGATACACTAATGAAAAACTGTTTTTT
CDR3 protein: CASSGSGGYTNEKLFF

D gene: TRBD2
clone size: .
J gene: TRBJ2-5
V gene: TRBV5-1
CDR3 DNA: TGCGCCAGCAGCCCTGGACTAGCCCGGCAAGAGACCCAGTACTTC
CDR3 protein: CASSPGLARQETQYF

D gene: .
clone size: few
J gene: TRBJ2-5
V gene: TRBV28
CDR3 DNA: TGTGCCAGCAGTCGGACTCGGGAGACCCAGTACTTC
CDR3 protein: CASSRTRETQYF

D gene: TRBD1
clone size: .
J gene: TRBJ2-4
V gene: TRBV25-1
CDR3 DNA: TGTGCCAGCAGTGTAATACCCCCAGACAGGGCCCAATTGGACATTCAGTACTTC
CDR3 protein: CASSVIPPDRAQLDIQYF

D gene: .
clone size: once
J gene: TRBJ2-1
V gene: TRBV9
CDR3 DNA: TGTGCCAGCAGCTCCCGGGGGGCTCGGAACAATGAGCAGTTCTTC
CDR3 protein: CASSSRGARNNEQFF

D gene: TRBD1
clone size: .
J gene: TRBJ2-7
V gene: TRBV15
CDR3 DNA: TGTGCCACCAGCAGAGCTCTATCCTGGGACAGGGACGCCTACGAGCAGTACTTC
CDR3 protein: CATSRALSWDRDAYEQYF

D gene: .
clone size: .
J gene: TRBJ1-1
V gene: TRBV19
CDR3 DNA: TGTGCCAGTAGTATAAGAGGGCGGACGAACACTGAAGCTTTCTTT
CDR3 protein: CASSIRGRTNTEAFF

D gene: TRBD1
clone size: .
J gene: TRBJ1-4
V gene: TRBV6-5
CDR3 DNA: TGTGCCAGCAGTTACTTAGGGGGCAATGAAAAACTGTTTTTT
CDR3 protein: CASSYLGGNEKLFF

D gene: .
clone size: .
J gene: TRBJ1-1
V gene: TRBV7-8
CDR3 DNA: TGTGCCAGCAGCTTAGCGCACTGGAACACTGAAGCTTTCTTT
CDR3 protein: CASSLAHWNTEAFF

D gene: TRBD1
clone size: .
J gene: TRBJ1-2
V gene: TRBV5-1
CDR3 DNA: TGCGCCAGCAGCTTGGACCCGACAGGGGGTGGTTATGGCTACACCTTC
CDR3 protein: CASSLDPTGGGYGYTF

D gene: TRBD1
clone size: .
J gene: TRBJ2-6
V gene: TRBV27
CDR3 DNA: TGTGCCAGCAGCCTAAGACAGGGCTCTGGGGCCAACGTCCTGACTTTC
CDR3 protein: CASSLRQGSGANVLTF

D gene: .
clone size: few
J gene: TRBJ2-2
V gene: TRBV19
CDR3 DNA: TGTGCCAGTAGTATAGGGGGCGGGGGCTCGAACACCGGGGAGCTGTTTTTT
CDR3 protein: CASSIGGGGSNTGELFF

D gene: .
clone size: .
J gene: TRBJ1-6
V gene: TRBV19
CDR3 DNA: TGTGCCAGTAGAACAGGGAGCTCCTATAATTCACCCCTCCACTTT
CDR3 protein: CASRTGSSYNSPLHF

D gene: .
clone size: .
J gene: TRBJ1-6
V gene: TRBV5-1
CDR3 DNA: TGCGCCAGCAGCTTGGTCGGTGCGACCTATAATTCACCCCTCCACTTT
CDR3 protein: CASSLVGATYNSPLHF

D gene: TRBD2
clone size: .
J gene: TRBJ2-3
V gene: TRBV5-4
CDR3 DNA: TGTGCCAGCAGCCGCCCCCTAACTAGCGGATCCACAGATACGCAGTATTTT
CDR3 protein: CASSRPLTSGSTDTQYF